This T cell receptor beta chain was retrieved from a study of resident and recirculating memory T cells in vitiligo. Overall study context: Each patient gave two lesional and two nonlesional epidermal shave biopsies, plus PBMCs. The samples were homogenized without cell sorting before genomic DNA extraction. Study findings and constraints: Clonality differed among vitiligo lesions, with no unique dominant clone. Sequences differed between biopsy sites and patients, suggesting private specificity.

For this clone: Its specificity is unknown.

Trimming removed 5 bases at V and 1 base at J, with 15 bases between. CDR1 is SGHRS and CDR2 is YFSETQ in the germline V gene. The CDR3 has 15 residues. Generated by immunoSEQ multiplex PCR, the TCRdb table keeps only in-frame clones and is missing some. The table includes tens of thousands of clones, approximately 89% detected once. The sample comprised blood. This TCR derives from a male donor with vitiligo. V and J are TRBV5-1 and TRBJ1-1; tentatively, D is TRBD1 (5 bases). Here the CDR3 DNA reads TGCGCCAGCAGTTCTGCTAGGGGCTCGAACACTGAAGCTTTCTTT. Translated, it gives CASSSARGSNTEAFF.